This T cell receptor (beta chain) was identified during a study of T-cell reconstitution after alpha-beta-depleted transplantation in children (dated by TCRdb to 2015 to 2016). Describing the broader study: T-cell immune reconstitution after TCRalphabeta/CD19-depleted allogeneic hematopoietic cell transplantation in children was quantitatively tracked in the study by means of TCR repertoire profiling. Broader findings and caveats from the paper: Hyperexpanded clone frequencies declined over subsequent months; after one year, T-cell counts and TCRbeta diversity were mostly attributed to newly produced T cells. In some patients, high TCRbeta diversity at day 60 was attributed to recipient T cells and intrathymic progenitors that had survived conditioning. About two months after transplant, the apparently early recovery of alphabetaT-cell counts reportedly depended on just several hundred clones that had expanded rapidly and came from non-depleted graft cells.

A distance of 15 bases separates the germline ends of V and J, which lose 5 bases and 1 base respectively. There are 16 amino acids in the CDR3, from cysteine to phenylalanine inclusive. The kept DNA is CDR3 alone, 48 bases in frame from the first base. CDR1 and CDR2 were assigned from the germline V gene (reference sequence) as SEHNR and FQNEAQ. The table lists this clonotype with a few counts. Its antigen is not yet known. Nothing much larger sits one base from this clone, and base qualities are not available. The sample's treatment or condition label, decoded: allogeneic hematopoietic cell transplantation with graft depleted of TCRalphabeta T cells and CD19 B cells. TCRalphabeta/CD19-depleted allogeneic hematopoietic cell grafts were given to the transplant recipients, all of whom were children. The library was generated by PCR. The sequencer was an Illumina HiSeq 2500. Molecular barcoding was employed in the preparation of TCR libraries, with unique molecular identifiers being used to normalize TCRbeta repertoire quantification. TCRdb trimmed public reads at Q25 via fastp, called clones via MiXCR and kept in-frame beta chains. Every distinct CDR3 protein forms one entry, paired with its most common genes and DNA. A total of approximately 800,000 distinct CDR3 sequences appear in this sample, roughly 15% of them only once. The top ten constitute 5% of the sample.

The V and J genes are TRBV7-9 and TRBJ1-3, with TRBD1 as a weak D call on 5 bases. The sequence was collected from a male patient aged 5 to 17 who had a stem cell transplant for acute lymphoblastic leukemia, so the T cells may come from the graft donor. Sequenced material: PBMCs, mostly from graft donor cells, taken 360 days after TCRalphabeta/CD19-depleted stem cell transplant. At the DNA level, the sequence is TGTGCCAGCAGCCTCCCAGGGCCTGGTTCTGGAAACACCATATATTTT. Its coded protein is CASSLPGPGSGNTIYF.